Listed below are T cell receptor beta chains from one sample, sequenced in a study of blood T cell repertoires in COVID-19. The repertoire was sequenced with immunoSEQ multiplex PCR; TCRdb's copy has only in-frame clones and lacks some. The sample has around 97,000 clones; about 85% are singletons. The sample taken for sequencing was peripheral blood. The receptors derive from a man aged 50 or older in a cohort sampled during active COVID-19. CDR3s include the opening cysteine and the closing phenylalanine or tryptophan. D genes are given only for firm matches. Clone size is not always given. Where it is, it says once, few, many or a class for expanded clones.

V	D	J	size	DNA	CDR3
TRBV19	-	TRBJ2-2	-	TGTGCCAGCCGAGACGGGGGGAACACCGGGGAGCTGTTTTTT	CASRDGGNTGELFF
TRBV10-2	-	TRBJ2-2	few	TGCGCCAGCACTAGAGCCGTCACCGGGGAGCTGTTTTTT	CASTRAVTGELFF
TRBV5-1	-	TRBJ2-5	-	TGCGCCAGCAGCCCACGGGTGGCAGAGACCCAGTACTTC	CASSPRVAETQYF
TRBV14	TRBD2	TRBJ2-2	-	TGTGCCAGCAGCCAAGGTAGCGGGGGGTATAAAAATAACACCGGGGAGCTGTTTTTT	CASSQGSGGYKNNTGELFF
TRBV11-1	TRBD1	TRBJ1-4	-	TGTGCCAGCAGCACCGGACAGGGTCCAGAAAAACTGTTTTTT	CASSTGQGPEKLFF
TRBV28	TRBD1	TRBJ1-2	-	TGTGCCAGCAGTTTATCGGCGACAGGGGGCTATGGCTACACCTTC	CASSLSATGGYGYTF
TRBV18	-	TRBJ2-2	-	TGTGCCAGCTCACCACACGATCCGGGGGTTGGCGGGGAGCTGTTTTTT	CASSPHDPGVGGELFF
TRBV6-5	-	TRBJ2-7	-	TGTGCCAGCAGCGATGGCTTCTACGAGCAGTACTTC	CASSDGFYEQYF
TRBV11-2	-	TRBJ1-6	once	TGTGCCAGCAGCTTAGATCCAGATACCAATTCACCCCTCCACTTT	CASSLDPDTNSPLHF
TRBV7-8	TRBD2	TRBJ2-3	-	TGTGCCAGCAGCTTAGCGATCCTAGCGGGGGGGGGCACAGATACGCAGTATTTT	CASSLAILAGGGTDTQYF
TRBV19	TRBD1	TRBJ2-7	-	TGTGCCAGTAGTAGCGCCGGGACAGGGTCCTACGAGCAGTACTTC	CASSSAGTGSYEQYF
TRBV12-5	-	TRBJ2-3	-	TGTGCTAGTGGTTTGATGACTAGTACGCAGTATTTT	CASGLMTSTQYF
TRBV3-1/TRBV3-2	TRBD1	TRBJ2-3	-	TGTGCCAGCAGCCAACTACAGGGGGCGAGAGATACGCAGTATTTT	CASSQLQGARDTQYF
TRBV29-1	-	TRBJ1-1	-	TGCAGCGTCGTCTCTCAGGGGAACACTGAAGCTTTCTTT	CSVVSQGNTEAFF
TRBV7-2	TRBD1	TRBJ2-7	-	TGTGCCAGCAGCTGGACAGGGTCCTACGAGCAGTACTTC	CASSWTGSYEQYF
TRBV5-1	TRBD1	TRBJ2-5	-	TGCGCCAGCAGCCGTTCCGGGACAGGGACCGAGACCCAGTACTTC	CASSRSGTGTETQYF
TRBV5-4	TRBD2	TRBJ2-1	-	TGTGCCAGCAGCCCGCCGGGGAGGGGATACAATGAGCAGTTCTTC	CASSPPGRGYNEQFF
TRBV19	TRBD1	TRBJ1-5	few	TGTGCCAGTACCACGGACAGGGCGGGCAATCAGCCCCAGCATTTT	CASTTDRAGNQPQHF
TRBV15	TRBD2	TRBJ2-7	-	TGTGCCACCAGCAGTGTTGGGGCTCTAGCGGGGGTAGGCGAGCAGTACTTC	CATSSVGALAGVGEQYF
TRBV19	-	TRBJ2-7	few	TGTGCCAGTAGTACGACAGGCAGCTCCTACGAGCAGTACTTC	CASSTTGSSYEQYF
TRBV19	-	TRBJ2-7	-	TGTGCCAGTAGTAACCCCCGGGACACGGCCTACGAGCAGTACTTC	CASSNPRDTAYEQYF
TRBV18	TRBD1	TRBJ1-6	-	TGTGCCAGCTCCACAGGGGATTCACCCCTCCACTTT	CASSTGDSPLHF
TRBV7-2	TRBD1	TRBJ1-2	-	TGTGCCAGCAGCACGGGACAGGGGGTCGGCTATGGCTACACCTTC	CASSTGQGVGYGYTF
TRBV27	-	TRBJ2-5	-	TGTGCCAGCAGTTTAGCGGGATGGGGGGAGACCCAGTACTTC	CASSLAGWGETQYF
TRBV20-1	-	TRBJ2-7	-	TGCAGTGCTAGAGTCGGCTACGAGCAGTACTTC	CSARVGYEQYF